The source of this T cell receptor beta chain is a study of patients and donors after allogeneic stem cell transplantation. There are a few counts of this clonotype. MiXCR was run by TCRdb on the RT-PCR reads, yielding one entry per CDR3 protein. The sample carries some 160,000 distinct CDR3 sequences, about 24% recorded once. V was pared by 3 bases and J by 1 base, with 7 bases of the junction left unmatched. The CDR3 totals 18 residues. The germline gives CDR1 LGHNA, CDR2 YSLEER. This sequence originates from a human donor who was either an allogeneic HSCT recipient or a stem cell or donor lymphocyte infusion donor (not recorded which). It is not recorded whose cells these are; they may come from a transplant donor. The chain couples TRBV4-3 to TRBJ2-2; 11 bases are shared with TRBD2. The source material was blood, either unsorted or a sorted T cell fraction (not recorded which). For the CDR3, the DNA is TGCGCCAGCAGCCACTTCTTCGGGACTAGCGGGAACACCGGGGAGCTGTTTTTT. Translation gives CASSHFFGTSGNTGELFF.